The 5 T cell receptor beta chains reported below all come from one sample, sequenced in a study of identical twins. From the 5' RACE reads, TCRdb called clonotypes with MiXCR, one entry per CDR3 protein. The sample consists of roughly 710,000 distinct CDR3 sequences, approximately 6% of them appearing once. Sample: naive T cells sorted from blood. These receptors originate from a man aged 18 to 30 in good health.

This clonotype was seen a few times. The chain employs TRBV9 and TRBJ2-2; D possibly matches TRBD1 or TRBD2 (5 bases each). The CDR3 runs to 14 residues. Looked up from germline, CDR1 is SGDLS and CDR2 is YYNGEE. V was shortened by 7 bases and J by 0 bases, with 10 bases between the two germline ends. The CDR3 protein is CASGGDTNTGELFF. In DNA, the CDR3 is TGTGCCAGCGGGGGAGATACGAACACCGGGGAGCTGTTTTTT.

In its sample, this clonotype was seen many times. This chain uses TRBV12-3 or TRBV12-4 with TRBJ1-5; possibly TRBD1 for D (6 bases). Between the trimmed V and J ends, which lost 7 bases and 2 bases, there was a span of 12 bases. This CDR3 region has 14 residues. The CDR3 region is CASTPGGGNQPQHF. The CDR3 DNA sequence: TGTGCCAGCACCCCCGGGGGCGGCAATCAGCCCCAGCATTTT.

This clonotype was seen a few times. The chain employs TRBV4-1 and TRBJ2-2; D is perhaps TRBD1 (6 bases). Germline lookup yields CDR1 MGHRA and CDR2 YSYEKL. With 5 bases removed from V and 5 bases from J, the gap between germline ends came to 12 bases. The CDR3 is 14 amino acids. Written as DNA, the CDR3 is TGCGCCAGCAGCACATCCAGGGGAACCGGGGAGCTGTTTTTT. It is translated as CASSTSRGTGELFF.

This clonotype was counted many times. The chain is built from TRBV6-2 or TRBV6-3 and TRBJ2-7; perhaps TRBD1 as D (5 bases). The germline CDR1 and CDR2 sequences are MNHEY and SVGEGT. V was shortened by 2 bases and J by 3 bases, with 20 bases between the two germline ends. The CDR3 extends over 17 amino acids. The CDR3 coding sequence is TGTGCCAGCAGTTACCCCAGATCTAGACAGAACCGCTACGAGCAGTACTTC. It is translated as CASSYPRSRQNRYEQYF.

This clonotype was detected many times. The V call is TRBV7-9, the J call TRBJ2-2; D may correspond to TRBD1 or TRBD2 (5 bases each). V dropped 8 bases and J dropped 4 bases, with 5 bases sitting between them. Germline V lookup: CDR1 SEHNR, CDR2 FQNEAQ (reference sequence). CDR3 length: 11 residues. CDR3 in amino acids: CASGGTGELFF. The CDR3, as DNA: TGTGCCAGCGGGGGCACCGGGGAGCTGTTTTTT.